The rows below give T cell receptor beta chains drawn from one sample of a study of identical twins. TCRdb redid the calling of the 5' RACE reads with MiXCR, one entry per CDR3 protein. This table holds roughly 720,000 distinct CDR3 sequences, about 18% found once. These sequences were also reported in another study, on T cells expressing NK-cell markers.

Sequencing was performed on PBMCs. The receptors originated from a woman aged 18-29 years in good health. Each CDR3 is given with its conserved first and last residue. A D gene is named only where the DNA matches it firmly. Not all rows give a size; the values are once, few, many and, for expanded clones, a class.

v_call	j_call	clone_size	d_call	cdr3_aa	cdr3_nt
TRBV7-9	TRBJ2-1	-	TRBD1	CALPGTGGRGKFF	TGTGCCCTACCCGGGACAGGGGGCCGAGGAAAGTTCTTC
TRBV27	TRBJ1-5	many	TRBD1	CASRVTGSVYSNQPQHF	TGTGCCAGCAGGGTGACAGGGTCGGTTTATAGCAATCAGCCCCAGCATTTT
TRBV14	TRBJ2-7	-	-	CASSQDPPFGTYEQYF	TGTGCCAGCAGCCAAGACCCCCCCTTTGGCACCTACGAGCAGTACTTC
TRBV18	TRBJ2-7	many	-	CASSPQTATYEQYF	TGTGCCAGCTCACCCCAGACAGCAACCTACGAGCAGTACTTC
TRBV12-3/TRBV12-4	TRBJ1-2	-	-	CASSPQAVGRGYTF	TGTGCCAGCAGTCCACAGGCAGTCGGGCGTGGCTACACCTTC
TRBV20-1	TRBJ1-1	-	TRBD1	CSAIWTGSNTEAFF	TGCAGTGCTATTTGGACAGGGTCGAACACTGAAGCTTTCTTT
TRBV20-1	TRBJ2-3	-	TRBD2	CSARDSLAALTDTQYF	TGCAGTGCTAGAGATTCCCTAGCGGCCCTCACAGATACGCAGTATTTT
TRBV5-1	TRBJ2-7	-	-	CASSQFALVGEQYF	TGCGCCAGCAGCCAATTCGCTTTAGTGGGCGAGCAGTACTTC
TRBV7-9	TRBJ1-1	few	-	CASSLGSTAFF	TGTGCCAGCAGCTTGGGGTCGACGGCTTTCTTT
TRBV12-3/TRBV12-4	TRBJ1-2	-	-	CASTPRAGGGYTF	TGTGCCAGCACCCCCAGGGCGGGGGGTGGCTACACCTTC